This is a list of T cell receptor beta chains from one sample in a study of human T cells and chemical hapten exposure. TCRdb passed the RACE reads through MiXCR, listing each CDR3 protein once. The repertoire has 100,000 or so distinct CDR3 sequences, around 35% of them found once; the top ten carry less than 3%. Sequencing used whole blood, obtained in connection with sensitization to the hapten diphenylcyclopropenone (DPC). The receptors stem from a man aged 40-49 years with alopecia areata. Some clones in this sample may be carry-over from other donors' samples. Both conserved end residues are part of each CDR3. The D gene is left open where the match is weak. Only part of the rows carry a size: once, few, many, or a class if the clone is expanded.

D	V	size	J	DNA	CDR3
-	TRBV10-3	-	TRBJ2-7	TGTGCCATCAGTGAGTCTCGAAGCGAGCAGTACTTC	CAISESRSEQYF
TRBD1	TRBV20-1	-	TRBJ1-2	TGCAGTGCCCCGTCCGGGACAGGGGGCTTCTATGGCTACACCTTC	CSAPSGTGGFYGYTF
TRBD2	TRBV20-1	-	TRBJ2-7	TGCAGTGCTAGAGGGACAACTAGCGGCCACGAGCAGTACTTC	CSARGTTSGHEQYF
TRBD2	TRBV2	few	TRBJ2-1	TGTGCCACCCAAAGCGGGAGAAGCAATGAGCAGTTCTTC	CATQSGRSNEQFF
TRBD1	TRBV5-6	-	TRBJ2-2	TGTGCCAGCAGCCTTGGGACAGGGAGGATGGTCGGGGAGCTGTTTTTT	CASSLGTGRMVGELFF
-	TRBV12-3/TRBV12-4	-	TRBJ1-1	TGTGCCAGCAGCCCATCGGGGGGCGAAAGCACTGAAGCTTTCTTT	CASSPSGGESTEAFF
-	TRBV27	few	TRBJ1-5	TGTGCCAGCAGTTGGGAGTACAATCAGCCCCAGCATTTT	CASSWEYNQPQHF
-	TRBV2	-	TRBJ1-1	TGTGCCAGCTCGCAAACGGAGGGGTTCACTGAAGCTTTCTTT	CASSQTEGFTEAFF
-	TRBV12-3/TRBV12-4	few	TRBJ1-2	TGTGCCAGCAGCATGGGGTCCCGGGAGGGCTACACCTTC	CASSMGSREGYTF
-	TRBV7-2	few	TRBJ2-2	TGTGCCAGCAGGCTATCCGGGGAGCTGTTTTTT	CASRLSGELFF
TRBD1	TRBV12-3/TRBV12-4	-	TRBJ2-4	TGTGCCAGCAGTTTGACAGGGGACATTCAGTACTTC	CASSLTGDIQYF
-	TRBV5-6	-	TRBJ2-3	TGTGCCAGCAGCTCTGGAACCCTCACAGATACGCAGTATTTT	CASSSGTLTDTQYF
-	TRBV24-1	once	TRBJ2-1	TGTGCCACCAGTGATGCGGACGTCAGCTCCTACAATGAGCAGTTCTTC	CATSDADVSSYNEQFF
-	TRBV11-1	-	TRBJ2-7	TGTGCCAGCAGCTTAGAGTTTACCTACGAGCAGTACTTC	CASSLEFTYEQYF
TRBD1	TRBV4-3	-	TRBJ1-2	TGCGCCAGCAGTCAACCGGGACAGATTAACTATGGCTACACCTTC	CASSQPGQINYGYTF
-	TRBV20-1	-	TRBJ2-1	TGCAGTCCTCTGGGGGACTCAAGCTCCTACAATGAGCAGTTCTTC	CSPLGDSSSYNEQFF
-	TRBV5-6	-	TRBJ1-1	TGTGCCAGCAGCTTTGCAGGGTTCGACACTGAAGCTTTCTTT	CASSFAGFDTEAFF
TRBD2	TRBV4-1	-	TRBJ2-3	TGCGCCAGCAGCCAAGTTGGTCGGGAGCGGGGGAACACAGATACGCAGTATTTT	CASSQVGRERGNTDTQYF
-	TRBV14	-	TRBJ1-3	TGTGCCAGCAGCCAAGATGGAGGAAACACCATATATTTT	CASSQDGGNTIYF
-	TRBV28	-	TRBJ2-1	TGTGCCAGCAGTTCCCCCGGGACCTCCCGCAATGAGCAGTTCTTC	CASSSPGTSRNEQFF
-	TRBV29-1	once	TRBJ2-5	TGCAGCGTGGCTTTAGCGGTCCAAGAGACCCAGTACTTC	CSVALAVQETQYF
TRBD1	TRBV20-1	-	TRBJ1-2	TGCAGTGCTGCTCAGACAGGGGCCCTAGGCGACACCTTC	CSAAQTGALGDTF
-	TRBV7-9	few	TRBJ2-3	TGTGCCAGCAGCTTATCGCAGGTCACAGATACGCAGTATTTT	CASSLSQVTDTQYF
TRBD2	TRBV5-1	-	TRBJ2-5	TGCGCCAGCAGCTTGGCCACCGGACTAGCGGGCCAAGAGACCCAGTACTTC	CASSLATGLAGQETQYF
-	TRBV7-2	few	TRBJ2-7	TGTGCCAGCAGCACGGACTCTCAGACCTACGAGCAGTACTTC	CASSTDSQTYEQYF
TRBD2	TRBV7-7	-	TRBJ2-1	TGTGCTAGCAGCCCGACTAGCGGGAGGGCCGGTGAGCAGTTCTTC	CASSPTSGRAGEQFF
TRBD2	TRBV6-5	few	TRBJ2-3	TGTGCCAGCAGTTACTCCGTAGCGGGACCGAGGGCAGATACGCAGTATTTT	CASSYSVAGPRADTQYF
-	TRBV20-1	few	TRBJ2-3	TGCAGTTCCACGTTAATGGGCACAGATACGCAGTATTTT	CSSTLMGTDTQYF
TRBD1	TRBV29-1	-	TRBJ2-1	TGCAGCGTTGAGGGGCAGGGGGCGGGTGAGCAGTTCTTC	CSVEGQGAGEQFF
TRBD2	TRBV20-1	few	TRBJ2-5	TGCAGTGCTCACCTGGGAGGGGTAGAGACCCAGTACTTC	CSAHLGGVETQYF
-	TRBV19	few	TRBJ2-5	TGTGCCAGTAGTCGGAGCGGCGCCGGAGGAGAGACCCAGTACTTC	CASSRSGAGGETQYF
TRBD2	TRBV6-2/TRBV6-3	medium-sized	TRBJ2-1	TGTGCCAGCAACACGCCACGCGGGACTAGCGGGAGGAATGAGCAGTTCTTC	CASNTPRGTSGRNEQFF
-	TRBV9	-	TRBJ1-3	TGTGCCAGCAGCGCCAGACGAGGGTCCGGAAACACCATATATTTT	CASSARRGSGNTIYF
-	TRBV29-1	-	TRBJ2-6	TGCAGCGTTCGGGCAGGGGGGACTGGGGCCAACGTCCTGACTTTC	CSVRAGGTGANVLTF
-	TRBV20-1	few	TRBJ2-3	TGCAGTGCTAGAGATAGGGGACTCTACACAGATACGCAGTATTTT	CSARDRGLYTDTQYF
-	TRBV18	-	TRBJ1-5	TGTGCCAGCTCACCGGGGAGAGATAGCAATCAGCCCCAGCATTTT	CASSPGRDSNQPQHF
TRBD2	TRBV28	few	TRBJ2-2	TGTGCCAGCAGTTCGCCGGGACTAGCGGCCCCCTCCAACACCGGGGAGCTGTTTTTT	CASSSPGLAAPSNTGELFF
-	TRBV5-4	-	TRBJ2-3	TGTGCCAGCAGCTCCCCTGGGACGGCGGGGGATACGCAGTATTTT	CASSSPGTAGDTQYF
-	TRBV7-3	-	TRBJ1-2	TGTGCCAGCAGCCCTCGCGGTAGTGCCTATGGCTACACCTTC	CASSPRGSAYGYTF
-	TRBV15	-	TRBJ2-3	TGTGCCACCAGCACCGACGGCACAGATACGCAGTATTTT	CATSTDGTDTQYF
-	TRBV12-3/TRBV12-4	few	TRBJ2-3	TGTGCCAGCAGTCCGACACTTACAGATACGCAGTATTTT	CASSPTLTDTQYF
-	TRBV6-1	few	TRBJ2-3	TGTGCCAGCTTGGGGCTAGCAGGTGATACGCAGTATTTT	CASLGLAGDTQYF
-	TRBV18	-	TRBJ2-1	TGTGCCAGCTCACCACCGTATAAGGTCGCCCTCTCCTACAATGAGCAGTTCTTC	CASSPPYKVALSYNEQFF
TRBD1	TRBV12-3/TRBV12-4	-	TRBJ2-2	TGTGCCAGCAGTTTACCGGGACAGGGCATCGGGGAGCTGTTTTTT	CASSLPGQGIGELFF
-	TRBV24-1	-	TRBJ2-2	TGTGCCACCGGAGAAATAGACCAGGGGACGACCGGGGAGCTGTTTTTT	CATGEIDQGTTGELFF
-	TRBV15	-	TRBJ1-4	TGTGCCACCAGCAGAGATAGCACCGCAACTAATGAAAAACTGTTTTTT	CATSRDSTATNEKLFF
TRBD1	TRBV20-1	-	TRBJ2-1	TGCAGTGCTAGGAGGGACAGGGGCCATGAGCAGTTCTTC	CSARRDRGHEQFF